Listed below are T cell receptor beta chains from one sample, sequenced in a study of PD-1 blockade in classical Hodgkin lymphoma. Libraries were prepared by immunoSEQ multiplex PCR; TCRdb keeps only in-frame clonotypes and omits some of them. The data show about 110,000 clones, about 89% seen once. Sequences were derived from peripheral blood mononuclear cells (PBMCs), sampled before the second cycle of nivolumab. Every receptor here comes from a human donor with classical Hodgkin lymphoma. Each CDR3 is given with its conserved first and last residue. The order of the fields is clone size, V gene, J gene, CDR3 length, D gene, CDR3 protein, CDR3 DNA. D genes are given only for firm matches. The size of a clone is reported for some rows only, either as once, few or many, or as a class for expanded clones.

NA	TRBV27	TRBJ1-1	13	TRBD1	CASNIQGSTEAFF	TGTGCCAGCAATATACAGGGGAGCACTGAAGCTTTCTTT
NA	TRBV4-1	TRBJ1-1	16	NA	CASSQDPTAGETEAFF	TGCGCCAGCAGCCAAGATCCCACCGCAGGGGAAACTGAAGCTTTCTTT
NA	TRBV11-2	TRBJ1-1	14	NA	CASSSPPANTEAFF	TGTGCCAGCAGCTCGCCCCCCGCGAACACTGAAGCTTTCTTT
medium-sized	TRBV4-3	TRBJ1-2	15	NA	CASSPNRDGFYGYTF	TGCGCCAGCAGCCCCAACCGGGACGGATTCTATGGCTACACCTTC
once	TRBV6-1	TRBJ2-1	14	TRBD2	CASSSGTRSYEQFF	TGTGCCAGCAGTTCCGGGACTAGGTCGTACGAGCAGTTCTTC
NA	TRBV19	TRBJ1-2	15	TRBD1	CASSTTGTGGYGYTF	TGTGCCAGTAGTACGACCGGGACAGGGGGCTATGGCTACACCTTC
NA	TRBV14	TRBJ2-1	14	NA	CASSPGTSYNEQFF	TGTGCCAGCAGCCCCGGGACATCTTACAATGAGCAGTTCTTC
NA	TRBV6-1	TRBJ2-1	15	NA	CASRSYTAVYNEQFF	TGTGCCAGCAGAAGTTACACGGCCGTCTACAATGAGCAGTTCTTC
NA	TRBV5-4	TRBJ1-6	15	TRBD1	CASSMRQGRDSPLHF	TGTGCCAGCAGCATGCGACAGGGACGAGATTCACCCCTCCACTTT
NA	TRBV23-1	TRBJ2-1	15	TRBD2	CASSQSGREGNEQFF	TGCGCCAGCAGTCAATCTGGGCGGGAGGGCAATGAGCAGTTCTTC
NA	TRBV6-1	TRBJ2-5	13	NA	CASSERELETQYF	TGTGCCAGCAGCGAACGGGAACTGGAGACCCAGTACTTC
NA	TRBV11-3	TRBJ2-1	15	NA	CASSPTDRIYNEQFF	TGTGCCAGCAGCCCGACGGACCGAATCTACAATGAGCAGTTCTTC
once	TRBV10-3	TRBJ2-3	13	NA	CAIRGGSTDTQYF	TGTGCCATCAGGGGCGGAAGCACAGATACGCAGTATTTT